This T cell receptor beta chain was retrieved from a study of cytomegalovirus exposure and HLA in healthy donors. Primers: 60 Vbeta forward and 13 Jbeta reverse. Generated by immunoSEQ multiplex PCR, the TCRdb table keeps only in-frame clones and is missing some. The sample carries roughly 120,000 clones, 8.5% to 9% recorded once. The table lists this clone with a few counts. The target antigen is unknown. The V end was cut by 5 bases, the J end by 8 bases, with 13 bases between. The CDR3 has 13 amino acids. From germline, CDR1 is WNHNN and CDR2 SYGVQD (reference sequence). Findings and limits, study-wide: Some highly shared sequence variants likely arose as a pipeline artifact.

This receptor was taken from a woman aged 40 to 50 in good health and CMV-seropositive. Sequenced material: PBMCs. The gene calls are TRBV10-1 and TRBJ2-1, with D perhaps TRBD1 (6 bases). The CDR3 sequence is CASSSSGQYEQFF. The CDR3 coding sequence is TGCGCCAGCAGTTCATCCGGACAGTATGAGCAGTTCTTC.